The 31 T cell receptor beta chains in this list originate from one sample, sequenced in a study of graft-versus-host responses after intestinal transplantation. Profiled with immunoSEQ multiplex PCR; TCRdb holds only in-frame clones, not every one. The profile shows about 57,000 clones, 80% to 90% of them singletons. The sequences come from PBMCs, collected 26 days after transplant. The receptors derive from a human patient who received an intestinal transplant, so some T cells may come from the graft donor.

The chain links TRBV2 to TRBJ1-3, with TRBD1 matching 7 bases. The trim removed 4 bases at V and 0 bases at J, leaving 6 bases unmatched. Per the germline V gene, CDR1 is SNHLY and CDR2 is FYNNEI. The CDR3 covers 16 residues. DNA for the CDR3: TGTGCCAGCAGTGGAGCAGGGGGTTTCTCTGGAAACACCATATATTTT. It translates to CASSGAGGFSGNTIYF.

The chain recombines TRBV28 with TRBJ2-2; 8 positions agree with TRBD2. The CDR3 has 16 residues. Germline V gene data show CDR1 as MDHEN and CDR2 as SYDVKM. Trimming at V came to 3 bases and at J to 3 bases, leaving 6 bases not matched to a gene. CDR3 coding DNA: TGTGCCAGCAGTTTCCTTCCCGGGGGGGACACCGGGGAGCTGTTTTTT. Amino acid sequence: CASSFLPGGDTGELFF.

This rearrangement joins TRBV6-6 to TRBJ2-2, with TRBD2 matching 11 bases. Germline V gene data show CDR1 as MNHNY and CDR2 as SVGAGI (reference sequence). The length of the CDR3 is 14 residues. The J segment lost 11 bases and the V segment lost 7 bases, leaving 9 bases of the junction unmatched. The CDR3 here is CASTLLAGVNELFF. CDR3 coding DNA: TGTGCCAGCACCCTACTAGCGGGGGTGAATGAGCTGTTTTTT.

This clone was recorded once. The CDR3 loop reads CASSDFGTGLDNEQFF. CDR3 coding DNA: TGTGCCAGCAGTGATTTTGGGACAGGGTTGGACAATGAGCAGTTCTTC. The rearrangement uses TRBV6-1 and TRBJ2-1; TRBD1 aligns across 9 bases. The CDR3 sequence is 16 residues long. Germline CDR1 MNHNS, CDR2 SASEGT. V dropped 3 bases and J dropped 5; count of bases not matched to a gene: 8.

The genes are TRBV29-1 and TRBJ1-2; a weak D match, TRBD1 (6 bases). CDR1 is SQVTM and CDR2 is ANQGSEA in the germline V gene. CDR3 length equals 14 residues. V was cut by 4 bases and J by 1 base, with 13 bases left in between. The CDR3 spells CSVVYWDNNYGYTF. DNA of the CDR3: TGCAGCGTTGTTTATTGGGACAATAACTATGGCTACACCTTC.

The chain couples TRBV9 to TRBJ2-3; 8 bases align to TRBD2. With V trimmed by 2 bases and J by 1 base, 0 bases remained unmatched. The germline gives CDR1 SGDLS, CDR2 YYNGEE. The CDR3 spans 14 residues. The CDR3 region has the DNA TGTGCCAGCAGCGTTAGCGGGGGCACAGATACGCAGTATTTT. This gives the protein CASSVSGGTDTQYF.

The chain is built from TRBV11-2 and TRBJ2-7, with TRBD1 matching over 10 bases. CDR3 size: 15 residues. Trimming cost V 4 bases and J 2 bases; bases outside gene matches: 5. CDR1 is SGHAT and CDR2 is FQNNGV in the germline V gene. CDR3 sequence (DNA): TGTGCCAGCAGCTCATCCGGGACAGGGGCCTACGAGCAGTACGTC. It translates to CASSSSGTGAYEQYV.

The chain couples TRBV6-1 to TRBJ1-3, with D hard to call. The CDR3 loop spans 17 amino acids. V lost 2 bases and J lost 0, with 14 bases in between. In germline, CDR1 is MNHNS, CDR2 SASEGT. CDR3 protein: CASSEFEIGSSGNTIYF. CDR3 nucleotides: TGTGCCAGCAGTGAATTTGAGATTGGGAGCTCTGGAAACACCATATATTTT.

The chain carries TRBV18 and TRBJ2-7, with 7 bases aligning to TRBD2. Germline values: CDR1 KGHSH, CDR2 LQKENI. This CDR3 spans 16 amino acids. Unmatched junction bases numbered 11, after V lost 2 bases and J lost 4 bases. In DNA, the CDR3 is TGTGCCAGCTCACCAGGGGGGGGACCCCTGGGGTACGAGCAGTACGTC. It codes for CASSPGGGPLGYEQYV.

This clone was seen only a few times. J is TRBJ2-7 and V is TRBV10-3; maybe TRBD1 (6 bases). Germline CDR1 reads ENHRY; CDR2 reads SYGVKD. This CDR3 has 14 amino acids. V was shortened by 6 bases and J by 2 bases, with 14 bases between the two germline ends. CDR3 residues: CAISYGTSTYEQYF. CDR3 coding DNA: TGTGCCATCAGCTACGGGACAAGTACCTACGAGCAGTACTTC.

This chain connects TRBV28 to TRBJ2-2; the D gene is possibly TRBD1 (5 bases). Germline lookup yields CDR1 MDHEN and CDR2 SYDVKM. With 3 bases removed from V and 1 base from J, the gap between germline ends came to 9 bases. This CDR3 is 15 amino acids long. The CDR3 sequence: CASSFLRGNTGELFF. CDR3 DNA sequence: TGTGCCAGCAGTTTTTTAAGGGGGAACACCGGGGAGCTGTTTTTT.

This chain's CDR3 is CASSDGQPSTDTQYF. The CDR3 DNA reads TGTGCCAGCAGTGACGGACAACCGAGCACAGATACGCAGTATTTT. The chain recombines TRBV6-1 with TRBJ2-3; possible D gene TRBD1, 5 bases. Trimming left V 3 bases short and J 0 bases short, with 10 bases between. Germline CDR1 MNHNS, CDR2 SASEGT. The CDR3 sequence is 15 residues long.

The J gene is TRBJ2-7, the V gene TRBV1; TRBD1, the D gene given by the table, was not confirmed from the DNA. TRBV1 is assigned pseudogene status. This CDR3 has 15 amino acids. For the CDR3, the DNA is TGCACCAGCAGCCAAGGACAGGGAATCTCCTACGAGCAGTACTTC. This sequence encodes CTSSQGQGISYEQYF.

The genes are TRBV5-1 and TRBJ2-5; 13 bases align to TRBD2. The V gene's germline CDR1 is SGHRS and CDR2 YFSETQ. After removal of 4 bases from V and 2 bases from J, the junction contained 5 bases not matched to a gene. The CDR3 has 16 residues. As DNA, the CDR3 is TGCGCCAGCAGCCCGGGGACTAGCGGGGCGCAAGAGACCCAGTACTTC. Protein product: CASSPGTSGAQETQYF.

The chain carries TRBV11-2 and TRBJ1-1; TRBD1 might be the D (5 bases). Germline V gene data show CDR1 as SGHAT and CDR2 as FQNNGV. With 8 bases removed from V and 1 base from J, the gap between germline ends came to 14 bases. This CDR3 is 14 amino acids long. CDR3 DNA sequence: TGTGCCAGCGGAGAGTGGGGCCCGAACACTGAAGCTTTCTTT. Translated: CASGEWGPNTEAFF. Together with reference TRBV11-2 and TRBJ1-1, the CDR3 gives the full variable domain: EAGVAQSPRYKIIEKRQSVAFWCNPISGHATLYWYQQILGQGPKLLIQFQNNGVVDDSQLPKDRFSAERLKGVDSTLKIQPAKLEDSAVYLCASGEWGPNTEAFFGQGTRLTVV.

This sequence joins TRBV2 and TRBJ1-3, with TRBD1 matching over 7 bases. CDR1 is SNHLY and CDR2 is FYNNEI in the germline V gene. The CDR3 sequence is 14 residues long. Germline trimming cut 7 bases from V and 2 bases from J; bases unmatched to any gene: 5. This chain's CDR3 is CASIVGGTGNTIYF. The DNA for the CDR3 is TGTGCCAGCATCGTAGGGGGCACTGGAAACACCATATATTTT.

The V gene is TRBV10-2, the J gene TRBJ2-1; TRBD1 matches 9 bases. Germline V gives CDR1 WSHSY, CDR2 SAAADI. V trimming: 4 bases; J trimming: 8 bases; junction bases outside the gene matches: 9. This CDR3 is 15 amino acids long. CDR3 loop: CASSVQGDRVHEQFF. The CDR3 bases are TGCGCCAGCAGTGTCCAGGGGGACAGGGTCCATGAGCAGTTCTTC.

The chain links TRBV15 to TRBJ2-7, with 10 positions matching TRBD1. This CDR3 contains 16 residues. V shed 2 bases and J 4 bases; nucleotides not matched to a gene: 8. Germline values: CDR1 LNHNV, CDR2 YYDKDF (reference sequence). The DNA of the CDR3 is TGTGCCACCAGCAGATCTCCGGGACAGGGGTTGTACGAGCAGTACTTC. It is translated as CATSRSPGQGLYEQYF.

The chain is built from TRBV4-1 and TRBJ1-5; 8 bases line up with TRBD1. V lost 7 bases and J lost 0; bases outside the gene matches: 5. This CDR3 region has 15 residues. CDR1 and CDR2 from the germline V gene are MGHRA and YSYEKL. DNA of the CDR3: TGCGCCAGCAAAGATGACAGGGGTAGCAATCAGCCCCAGCATTTT. Amino acid sequence: CASKDDRGSNQPQHF.

The V call is TRBV27, the J call TRBJ2-7, with D possibly TRBD1 on 5 matching bases. Germline values: CDR1 MNHEY, CDR2 SMNVEV (reference sequence). Trimming removed 4 bases from V and 2 bases from J, with 9 bases in between. The CDR3 runs 13 residues. The CDR3 region has the DNA TGTGCCAGCAGTTCAAAGGGGACCTACGAGCAGTACTTC. As protein: CASSSKGTYEQYF.

In this sample, this clone turned up once. This chain connects TRBV7-6 to TRBJ2-1; 10 bases map to TRBD2. This CDR3 is 14 amino acids long. The germline V gene has CDR1 SGHVS and CDR2 FNYEAQ. V dropped 4 bases and J dropped 8; count of bases not matched to a gene: 5. The chain's CDR3 is CASSSSGSSYEQFF. CDR3 in DNA: TGTGCCAGCAGCTCTAGCGGGAGCTCGTATGAGCAGTTCTTC.

The chain links TRBV4-2 to TRBJ1-3; the D gene is possibly TRBD1 (5 bases). This CDR3 has 15 amino acids. Germline lookup yields CDR1 LGHNA and CDR2 YNFKEQ. The V gene lost 1 base and the J gene lost 4 bases, with 11 bases spanning the gap. DNA of the CDR3: TGTGCCAGCAGCCAAGGGGCGGGGGACGGAAACACCATATATTTT. Its translation is CASSQGAGDGNTIYF.

The gene calls are TRBV27 and TRBJ2-5; maybe TRBD1 (5 bases). This CDR3 has 12 residues. Germline loops: CDR1 MNHEY, CDR2 SMNVEV (reference sequence). Trimming stripped 5 bases from V and 5 bases from J, with 9 bases between. The CDR3 nucleotides read TGTGCCAGCAGTCGGGCAGGGGAGACCCAGTACTTC. Its translation is CASSRAGETQYF.

This sequence joins TRBV7-9 and TRBJ1-2, with D unresolved. V was shortened by 10 bases and J by 3 bases, with 18 bases between the two germline ends. This CDR3 is 14 amino acids long. Germline loops: CDR1 SEHNR, CDR2 FQNEAQ (reference sequence). The CDR3: CAILDRREDYGYTF. The CDR3 DNA reads TGTGCCATTTTGGATCGCCGGGAGGACTATGGCTACACCTTC.

The chain combines TRBV14 with TRBJ2-7, with a tentative D call TRBD1 (5 bases). The CDR3 spans 15 residues. CDR1 is SGHDN, CDR2 FVKESK, per germline. Trimming stripped 3 bases from V and 0 bases from J, with 12 bases between. CDR3 residues: CASSHPQGYSYEQYF. CDR3 nucleotide sequence: TGTGCCAGCAGCCATCCCCAGGGTTACTCCTACGAGCAGTACTTC.

This chain links TRBV27 with TRBJ1-3; 8 positions match TRBD1. Trimming at V came to 6 bases and at J to 0 bases, leaving 10 bases not matched to a gene. CDR1 and CDR2 (germline): MNHEY, SMNVEV (reference sequence). CDR3 length: 17 residues. The CDR3 protein is CASRPTPTGVSGNTIYF. CDR3 DNA sequence: TGTGCCAGCAGACCAACTCCGACAGGGGTCTCTGGAAACACCATATATTTT.

The chain combines TRBV9 with TRBJ2-6; D possibly corresponds to TRBD2 (6 bases). From germline, CDR1 is SGDLS and CDR2 YYNGEE. V dropped 4 bases and J dropped 0 bases, with 20 bases sitting between them. CDR3 size: 19 residues. CDR3: CASSLQAGTPSSGANVLTF. CDR3 DNA: TGTGCCAGCAGCTTACAAGCCGGGACTCCTAGCTCTGGGGCCAACGTCCTGACTTTC.

The genes are TRBV27 and TRBJ2-1; D uncertain. V was pared by 6 bases and J by 3 bases, with 6 bases between. CDR1 MNHEY and CDR2 SMNVEV come from the germline V gene (reference sequence). The CDR3 sequence is 12 residues long. The CDR3 nucleotides read TGTGCCAGCAGGGCAAGCTACAATGAGCAGTTCTTC. This codes for CASRASYNEQFF.

The V and J genes are TRBV4-1 and TRBJ1-1; D uncertain. The V gene lost 0 bases and the J gene lost 11 bases, with 19 bases spanning the gap. Germline V gene data show CDR1 as MGHRA and CDR2 as YSYEKL. The CDR3 totals 15 residues. The CDR3 nucleotides are TGCGCCAGCAGCCAAGATCGCGGGAACCTCGAAGCGGCTTTCTTT. Its protein product is CASSQDRGNLEAAFF.

This sequence joins TRBV18 and TRBJ2-5; TRBD2 matches at 12 bases. The CDR3 has 15 amino acids. Trimming at V came to 6 bases and at J to 1 base, leaving 3 bases not matched to a gene. Germline CDR1 KGHSH, CDR2 LQKENI. CDR3 residues: CASSRTSGVQETQYF. The CDR3 DNA sequence: TGTGCCAGCTCTCGGACTAGCGGGGTCCAAGAGACCCAGTACTTC. The whole variable domain, filled in from reference TRBV18 and TRBJ2-5, reads NAGVMQNPRHLVRRRGQEARLRCSPMKGHSHVYWYRQLPEEGLKFMVYLQKENIIDESGMPKERFSAEFPKEGPSILRIQQVVRGDSAAYFCASSRTSGVQETQYFGPGTRLLVL.

This clone appeared a few times. The CDR3 coding sequence is TGTGCCAGCAGTTTAGTCGCAGGGTCCTACAATGAGCAGTTCTTC. The encoded protein is CASSLVAGSYNEQFF. The rearrangement links TRBV28 to TRBJ2-1, with a possible D match to TRBD1 (5 bases). Germline CDR1 MDHEN, CDR2 SYDVKM. The CDR3 covers 15 residues. Trimming removed 2 bases at V and 1 base at J, with 9 bases between.